This TCR beta chain was observed in a study of T cell repertoires in cytomegalovirus infection. Study context: Public TCR beta signatures provided an indication of both CMV infection and a matching HLA type.

Each CDR3 protein is one row after TCRdb ran MiXCR on the reads. The table shows about 200,000 distinct CDR3 sequences, with roughly 9% occurring only once. Germline CDR1 and CDR2: GTSNPN and SVGIG (reference sequence). Trimming left V 5 bases short and J 3 bases short, with 8 bases between. This CDR3 has 12 amino acids. This clonotype was picked up many times. The antigen is unknown. General study findings and limits: The ex vivo response was dominated by HLA-C-restricted CMV-specific TCR beta clonotypes. Based on cumulative public TCR beta family frequency, carriers of CMV plus the relevant HLA were identified.

This chain joins TRBV30 and TRBJ1-5, with a weak D call TRBD1 (6 bases). The source is a human donor in good health (CMV status not recorded). Some clones in this sample may be carry-over from other donors' samples. Sequences were obtained from PBMCs. In DNA, the CDR3 is TGTGCCTGGGGGGACACCAATCAGCCCCAGCATTTT. It is translated as CAWGDTNQPQHF. The variable domain in full, completed from reference TRBV30 and TRBJ1-5, reads SQTIHQWPATLVQPVGSPLSLECTVEGTSNPNLYWYRQAAGRGLQLLFYSVGIGQISSEVPQNLSASRPQDRQFILSSKKLLLSDSGFYLCAWGDTNQPQHFGDGTRLSIL.